The 19 T cell receptor beta chains presented below share a single source sample, sequenced in a study of spatial heterogeneity in lung cancer. TCRdb processed the 5' RACE reads anew with MiXCR; each CDR3 protein has one entry. The table has 85,000 to 100,000 distinct CDR3 sequences, approximately 19% seen once. Specified time point: blood at routine non-recurrence follow-up after resection. The sequenced sample was PBMCs, obtained at follow-up. Receptor source: a male donor with early-stage non-small cell lung cancer.

J is TRBJ2-1 and V is TRBV3-1; possibly TRBD2 for D (5 bases). Trimming cost V 4 bases and J 16 bases, with 20 bases left between them. The length of the CDR3 is 13 residues. Looked up from germline, CDR1 is LGHDT and CDR2 is YNNKEL (reference sequence). The CDR3 here is CASSREQLGLIFF. DNA of the CDR3: TGTGCCAGCAGCCGAGAACAACTAGGGTTAATCTTCTTC.

V is TRBV29-1 and J is TRBJ1-1; D unclear. V gave up 1 base and J gave up 0 bases, with 6 bases separating them. Per the germline V gene, CDR1 is SQVTM and CDR2 is ANQGSEA. The CDR3 extends over 13 amino acids. CDR3: CSVEGRLNTEAFF. CDR3 nucleotides: TGCAGCGTTGAAGGACGGTTGAACACTGAAGCTTTCTTT.

Only one count was recorded for this clonotype. Sequence at one end of the junction differs from germline and may be a read error. The rearrangement links TRBV10-3 to TRBJ1-2, with D possibly matching TRBD1 (6 bases). The CDR3 totals 16 residues. CDR1 ENHRY and CDR2 SYGVKD come from the germline V gene. CDR3 in amino acids: CAISSIQGLGDYSYTF. CDR3 DNA: TGTGCCATCAGTTCCATACAGGGTTTGGGGGACTATAGCTACACCTTC.

The CDR3 sequence: CVSSGSTYEQYF. DNA of the CDR3: TGTGTCAGTAGCGGGAGTACCTACGAGCAGTACTTC. This chain joins TRBV2 and TRBJ2-7; 9 bases align to TRBD2. Germline-derived CDR1 and CDR2 are SNHLY and FYNNEI. CDR3 size: 12 residues.

This clonotype came up a few times. The V call is TRBV6-1, the J call TRBJ1-1, with D uncertain. Germline loops: CDR1 MNHNS, CDR2 SASEGT. V was cut by 10 bases and J by 4 bases, with 13 bases left in between. The CDR3 spans 12 residues. DNA of the CDR3: TGTGCCATAAACGCCCGGCCCACTGAAGCTTTCTTT. Amino acid sequence: CAINARPTEAFF.

J is TRBJ2-3 and V is TRBV24-1, with a possible D match to TRBD2 (6 bases). CDR3 length: 15 amino acids. V lost 5 bases to trimming and J lost 1 base, with 12 bases between them. The V gene's germline CDR1 is KGHDR and CDR2 SFDVKD. The chain's CDR3 is CATSVRDSGTDTQYF. CDR3 nucleotides: TGTGCCACCAGTGTACGGGACTCCGGCACAGATACGCAGTATTTT.

The chain carries TRBV24-1 and TRBJ1-1; D is uncertain. CDR3 size: 12 residues. The V end was cut by 5 bases, the J end by 1 base, with 4 bases between. Germline V gives CDR1 KGHDR, CDR2 SFDVKD. The CDR3, as DNA: TGTGCCACCAGTGGCTCGAACACTGAAGCTTTCTTT. Its translation is CATSGSNTEAFF.

The chain carries TRBV20-1 and TRBJ2-3; D possibly corresponds to TRBD2 (5 bases). Germline V gives CDR1 DFQATT, CDR2 SNEGSKA (reference sequence). This CDR3 region has 14 residues. V lost 4 bases and J 8 bases, leaving 19 bases between the germline ends. The CDR3 bases are TGCAGTGCTACCCGCCCGACGTCGGGGATTACGCAGTATTTT. Protein sequence: CSATRPTSGITQYF.

This clonotype was seen many times. The chain recombines TRBV2 with TRBJ2-2; D is unresolved. Germline-derived CDR1 and CDR2 are SNHLY and FYNNEI. The CDR3 runs 15 residues. V was trimmed by 10 bases and J by 0 bases, leaving 15 bases between them. In DNA form, the CDR3 reads TGTGCCACCAAAGAGTTAGTATCGAACACCGGGGAGCTGTTTTTT. Translating gives CATKELVSNTGELFF.

The CDR3 reads CASSLVAGGNTGELFF. The CDR3, as DNA: TGCGCCAGCAGCTTGGTGGCTGGAGGGAACACCGGGGAGCTGTTTTTT. The chain joins TRBV5-1 to TRBJ2-2; the D gene is possibly TRBD2 (5 bases). Per germline, CDR1 SGHRS and CDR2 YFSETQ. The length of the CDR3 is 16 residues. The ends were cut back, 0 bases at V and 1 base at J, with 10 bases in the middle.

This clonotype was seen a few times. The chain employs TRBV4-1 and TRBJ2-1; no clear D gene. V lost 1 base, J lost 10 bases, and 5 bases lay in between. There are 11 residues in the CDR3. CDR1 is MGHRA and CDR2 is YSYEKL in the germline V gene. CDR3 region: CASSQVGEQFF. The CDR3 DNA reads as TGCGCCAGCAGCCAAGTAGGCGAGCAGTTCTTC.

This clonotype was seen repeatedly, ten times or more. The chain combines TRBV28 with TRBJ2-5; D tentatively reads TRBD1 or TRBD2 (6 bases each). The CDR3 extends over 14 amino acids. Germline lookup yields CDR1 MDHEN and CDR2 SYDVKM. Trimming stripped 5 bases from V and 1 base from J, with 11 bases between. CDR3 nucleotide sequence: TGTGCCAGCAGTGAGGGGGGATTCCAAGAGACCCAGTACTTC. Its protein is CASSEGGFQETQYF.

This chain links TRBV20-1 with TRBJ1-5; D might be TRBD1 (5 bases). V shed 1 base and J shed 2 bases, with 9 bases lying between them. CDR1 and CDR2 from the germline V gene are DFQATT and SNEGSKA (reference sequence). The CDR3 is made up of 14 amino acids. CDR3 in DNA: TGCAGTGCTAGAGCCCTAGGGGGCAATCAGCCCCAGCATTTT. It specifies CSARALGGNQPQHF.

The rearrangement joins TRBV30 to TRBJ1-5; D is undetermined. Trimming removed 2 bases at V and 2 bases at J, with 13 bases between. CDR1 and CDR2 (germline): GTSNPN, SVGIG (reference sequence). The CDR3 extends over 15 amino acids. The CDR3 DNA follows: TGTGCCTGGAGTACCCGGTTGCTGGGCAATCAGCCCCAGCATTTT. Translating gives CAWSTRLLGNQPQHF.

There are many counts of this clonotype. V usage is TRBV29-1 and J usage is TRBJ2-2, with D maybe TRBD2 (6 bases). CDR3 length: 13 amino acids. The V gene lost 3 bases and the J gene lost 5 bases, with 10 bases spanning the gap. The germline CDR1 and CDR2 sequences are SQVTM and ANQGSEA. The CDR3 DNA sequence: TGCAGCGTTGACACTAGCCGGACCGGGGAGCTGTTTTTT. Translated, it gives CSVDTSRTGELFF.

This clonotype has at least ten counts. This chain connects TRBV10-2 to TRBJ1-5, with TRBD1 matching 7 bases. The CDR3 is 14 amino acids. CDR1 and CDR2 from the germline V gene are WSHSY and SAAADI. V was clipped by 5 bases and J by 4 bases; unmatched bases: 5. Written as DNA, the CDR3 is TGCGCCAGCAGTCGGGACAGCCGAAATCAGCCCCAGCATTTT. This encodes CASSRDSRNQPQHF.

This clonotype was counted a few times. V is TRBV20-1 and J is TRBJ1-5; D not resolved. There are 14 residues in the CDR3. Trimming pared 3 bases from V and 0 bases from J, leaving 9 bases between. In germline, CDR1 is DFQATT, CDR2 SNEGSKA (reference sequence). Here the CDR3 DNA reads TGCAGTGCTAGTAGGAGAAATAGCAATCAGCCCCAGCATTTT. Translation gives CSASRRNSNQPQHF.

The sample holds a few counts of this clonotype. The chain carries TRBV5-5 and TRBJ2-7; D may be TRBD1 (5 bases). V was clipped by 0 bases and J by 4 bases, with 8 bases between them. The CDR3 extends over 13 amino acids. Germline CDR1 SGHKS, CDR2 YYEKEE (reference sequence). CDR3 amino acids: CASSLAQGYEQYV. CDR3 bases: TGTGCCAGCAGCTTGGCTCAGGGTTACGAGCAGTACGTC.

This clonotype was counted only a few times. V usage is TRBV20-1 and J usage is TRBJ2-1; TRBD1 might be the D (5 bases). The V gene's germline CDR1 is DFQATT and CDR2 SNEGSKA (reference sequence). With 6 bases removed from V and 0 bases from J, the gap between germline ends came to 15 bases. The length of the CDR3 is 15 residues. The CDR3 here is CSARIGALSYNEQFF. CDR3 nucleotides: TGCAGTGCAAGGATTGGGGCCCTCTCCTACAATGAGCAGTTCTTC.